The 13 T cell receptor beta chains reported below all come from one sample, sequenced in a study of resident and recirculating memory T cells in vitiligo. Sequenced by immunoSEQ multiplex PCR; TCRdb stores in-frame clones only, minus some. The sample contains around 70,000 clones, just over 90% of which appear only once. Sample: blood. Source of these receptors: a male donor with vitiligo.

V is TRBV19 and J is TRBJ1-5, with 7 bases matching TRBD1. Per germline, CDR1 LNHDA and CDR2 SQIVND (reference sequence). The CDR3 contains 16 residues. V gave up 7 bases and J gave up 3 bases; unmatched junction bases: 12. Here the CDR3 DNA reads TGTGCCAGTACAAGGACCGGGACAGCTAACAATCAGCCCCAGCATTTT. It is translated as CASTRTGTANNQPQHF.

This chain joins TRBV4-1 and TRBJ1-3, with no clear D. The CDR3 is 15 amino acids. The V gene's germline CDR1 is MGHRA and CDR2 YSYEKL. Trimming cost V 2 bases and J 7 bases, with 15 bases left between them. CDR3 sequence: CASSQQANPGNTIYF. DNA of the CDR3: TGCGCCAGCAGCCAACAAGCTAATCCAGGCAACACCATATATTTT.

The chain combines TRBV28 with TRBJ2-3, with D possibly matching TRBD2 (5 bases). This CDR3 is built from 16 residues. Trimming shortened V by 3 bases and J by 5 bases, and 18 bases separated the two germline ends. Germline V CDR1 and CDR2: MDHEN, SYDVKM. The CDR3 loop is CASSFSWRSGEDTQYF. The CDR3 nucleotides read TGTGCCAGCAGTTTTAGCTGGAGGAGTGGAGAAGATACGCAGTATTTT.

The chain links TRBV4-1 to TRBJ1-1; D possibly corresponds to TRBD1 (6 bases). The CDR3 runs 17 residues. Germline assignment: CDR1 MGHRA and CDR2 YSYEKL. Trimming took 2 bases from V and 0 from J, leaving 16 bases between them. The CDR3 sequence: CASSQLPGGQMNTEAFF. The CDR3 DNA reads TGCGCCAGCAGCCAATTACCAGGCGGACAGATGAACACTGAAGCTTTCTTT.

The genes are TRBV2 and TRBJ1-1, with D tentatively TRBD1 (5 bases). The V end lost 8 bases, the J end lost 2 bases, and 12 bases lay between the germline ends. This CDR3 region has 13 residues. CDR1 is SNHLY, CDR2 FYNNEI, per germline. The CDR3 bases are TGTGCCAGCCAGGACAACCCTAACACTGAAGCTTTCTTT. Translating gives CASQDNPNTEAFF. Using reference TRBV2 and TRBJ1-1 for the parts outside the CDR3, the full variable domain is EPEVTQTPSHQVTQMGQEVILRCVPISNHLYFYWYRQILGQKVEFLVSFYNNEISEKSEIFDDQFSVERPDGSNFTLKIRSTKLEDSAMYFCASQDNPNTEAFFGQGTRLTVV.

This chain uses TRBV6-5 with TRBJ1-2; D is possibly TRBD1 (6 bases). Germline-derived CDR1 and CDR2 are MNHEY and SVGAGI. Between the trimmed V and J ends, which lost 5 bases and 5 bases, there was a span of 12 bases. CDR3 length: 13 residues. CDR3 sequence: CASSAQGRYGYTF. CDR3 sequence (DNA): TGTGCCAGCAGTGCACAGGGACGGTATGGCTACACCTTC.

The V gene is TRBV5-4, the J gene TRBJ2-2, with a possible D match to TRBD1 (5 bases). The V and J ends lost 0 bases and 3 bases respectively, with 12 bases between them. Germline V lookup: CDR1 SGHNT, CDR2 YYREEE (reference sequence). The CDR3 has 16 amino acids. The CDR3 DNA sequence: TGTGCCAGCAGCTTGGCCGGGCAGGGTTACACCGGGGAGCTGTTTTTT. Translating it yields CASSLAGQGYTGELFF.

CDR3 amino acids: CASRPGTLNTEAFF. For the CDR3, the DNA is TGTGCCAGCAGGCCAGGGACTTTGAACACTGAAGCTTTCTTT. The V and J genes are TRBV27 and TRBJ1-1, with a possible D match to TRBD1 (5 bases). The CDR3 sequence is 14 residues long. The germline CDR1 and CDR2 sequences are MNHEY and SMNVEV (reference sequence). V was trimmed by 6 bases and J by 0 bases, leaving 11 bases between them.

The chain carries TRBV2 and TRBJ2-5; D remains unclear. CDR1 is SNHLY and CDR2 is FYNNEI in the germline V gene. This CDR3 has 14 residues. This CDR3 is CATNGQFRQETQYF. The CDR3, as DNA: TGTGCGACCAATGGGCAGTTTAGACAAGAGACCCAGTACTTC.

The chain combines TRBV28 with TRBJ1-3; D ambiguous. This CDR3 is built from 15 residues. V lost 3 bases, J lost 0 bases, and 9 bases lay in between. Germline-derived CDR1 and CDR2 are MDHEN and SYDVKM. CDR3 in DNA: TGTGCCAGCAGTTTCGAAACTCGCTCTGGAAACACCATATATTTT. Protein: CASSFETRSGNTIYF. Drawing the rest from reference TRBV28 and TRBJ1-3, the complete variable domain is DVKVTQSSRYLVKRTGEKVFLECVQDMDHENMFWYRQDPGLGLRLIYFSYDVKMKEKGDIPEGYSVSREKKERFSLILESASTNQTSMYLCASSFETRSGNTIYFGEGSWLTVV.

The rearrangement joins TRBV27 to TRBJ2-1, with TRBD2 matching over 7 bases. The CDR3 consists of 13 residues. With V trimmed by 3 bases and J by 7 bases, 3 bases remained unmatched. Germline assignment: CDR1 MNHEY and CDR2 SMNVEV (reference sequence). The CDR3: CASSLGGSNEQFF. The CDR3 bases are TGTGCCAGCAGTTTGGGGGGGAGTAATGAGCAGTTCTTC.

The chain links TRBV28 to TRBJ2-7, with 10 positions matching TRBD2. This CDR3 contains 14 residues. J lost 3 bases, V lost 6 bases, and 5 bases had no gene match. CDR1 and CDR2 (germline): MDHEN, SYDVKM. CDR3 sequence: CASRTSGDVYEQYF. CDR3 coding DNA: TGTGCCAGCAGAACTAGCGGGGATGTCTACGAGCAGTACTTC.

V usage is TRBV7-3 and J usage is TRBJ2-5; 7 positions match TRBD1. Germline loops: CDR1 SGHTA, CDR2 FQGTGA. J gave up 3 bases and V 5 bases, and 12 bases lay outside the gene matches. The CDR3 spans 16 residues. CDR3 nucleotide sequence: TGTGCCAGCAGCGTCCAAGGGGGCGCAAACGAAGAGACCCAGTACTTC. This encodes CASSVQGGANEETQYF.